Shown below are 22 T cell receptor beta chains from a single sample sequenced in a study of regulatory T cells in long-lasting Graves disease. Time point described: newly diagnosed GD, antithyroid drugs for less than 3 months. Construction of the TCR library relied on RNA isolated from PBMCs. Construction of the TCR beta libraries employed iRepertoire HTBI primers in conjunction with Arm-PCR of CDR3 regions. TCRdb processed the multiplex PCR reads anew with MiXCR; each CDR3 protein has one entry. Here the sample spans around 500,000 distinct CDR3 sequences, around 12% being singletons. The same data also went into a second study, on T cells in Graves' hyperthyroidism and ophthalmopathy.

Sequencing used peripheral blood mononuclear cells (PBMCs), obtained at new diagnosis, from a patient treated with antithyroid drugs. The receptors derive from a woman in her twenties or thirties with Graves disease.

In this sample, this clonotype turned up a few times. The CDR3 nucleotides are TGCAGTGCTAGAGTCCCGGGACGGAAAAAAGAGACCCAGTACTTC. It encodes CSARVPGRKKETQYF. V usage is TRBV20-1 and J usage is TRBJ2-5, with D possibly being TRBD1 or TRBD2 (5 bases each). CDR3 length equals 15 residues. Trimming stripped 1 base from V and 3 bases from J, with 15 bases between. The germline V gene has CDR1 DFQATT and CDR2 SNEGSKA (reference sequence).

This clonotype has at least ten counts. The genes are TRBV27 and TRBJ2-7; a possible D gene is TRBD2 (6 bases). Germline CDR1 is MNHEY and CDR2 is SMNVEV (reference sequence). The ends were cut back, 3 bases at V and 0 bases at J, with 15 bases in the middle. CDR3 length: 16 residues. CDR3 in DNA: TGTGCCAGCAGTTTTACTAGCAAGGGGAGCTCCTACGAGCAGTACTTC. It specifies CASSFTSKGSSYEQYF.

This clonotype was seen a handful of times. The chain is built from TRBV9 and TRBJ2-7; 12 positions match TRBD2. Germline lookup yields CDR1 SGDLS and CDR2 YYNGEE. This CDR3 is 16 amino acids long. V lost 4 bases, J lost 5 bases, and 10 bases stayed unmatched. The CDR3 DNA is TGTGCCAGCAGCCGAATGACTAGCGGGAGCACCAACGAGCAGTACTTC. Protein sequence: CASSRMTSGSTNEQYF.

This clonotype was recorded at least ten times. The CDR3 spells CASSPFSGEVGNTIYF. In nucleotides, the CDR3 is TGTGCCAGCAGCCCCTTTTCGGGCGAAGTTGGAAACACCATATATTTT. The rearrangement uses TRBV7-6 and TRBJ1-3; D is unclear. The CDR3 is 16 amino acids. In germline, CDR1 is SGHVS, CDR2 FNYEAQ. Trimming stripped 5 bases from V and 3 bases from J, with 17 bases between.

The chain employs TRBV19 and TRBJ2-1; D is uncertain. This CDR3 has 14 amino acids. The germline V gene encodes CDR1 LNHDA and CDR2 SQIVND (reference sequence). V was shortened by 1 base and J by 1 base, with 5 bases between the two germline ends. This CDR3 is CASSIGFSYNEQFF. The CDR3 region has the DNA TGTGCCAGTAGTATAGGCTTTTCCTACAATGAGCAGTTCTTC.

The genes are TRBV6-2 or TRBV6-3 and TRBJ2-1, with D possibly being TRBD1 or TRBD2 (6 bases each). V lost 7 bases and J lost 6, with 19 bases in between. The germline gives CDR1 MNHEY, CDR2 SVGEGT. This CDR3 spans 15 amino acids. The CDR3 loop reads CASIRPGAGANEQFF. CDR3 coding DNA: TGTGCCAGCATAAGGCCGGGGGCTGGGGCCAATGAGCAGTTCTTC.

This clonotype was picked up many times. The rearrangement uses TRBV20-1 and TRBJ2-1; D is unresolved. The CDR3 covers 13 residues. Trimming took 4 bases from V and 3 from J, leaving 10 bases between them. Germline-derived CDR1 and CDR2 are DFQATT and SNEGSKA (reference sequence). DNA for the CDR3: TGCAGTGCTACGAAGGGCATCTACAATGAGCAGTTCTTC. It encodes CSATKGIYNEQFF.

The V call is TRBV2, the J call TRBJ2-1; 10 bases map to TRBD2. Germline-derived CDR1 and CDR2 are SNHLY and FYNNEI. Losses at the gene ends were 5 bases for V and 9 bases for J; bases not matched to a gene: 16. The CDR3 is made up of 17 amino acids. The CDR3 coding sequence is TGTGCCAGCAGTCCTACAGGGGCTAGCGGGAGTTGGGGTGAGCAGTTCTTC. Its protein is CASSPTGASGSWGEQFF.

The genes are TRBV7-9 and TRBJ2-7; 10 nucleotides match TRBD1. The germline V gene has CDR1 SEHNR and CDR2 FQNEAQ (reference sequence). Trimming at V came to 1 base and at J to 3 bases, leaving 3 bases not matched to a gene. The CDR3 totals 15 residues. The CDR3 DNA reads as TGTGCCAGCAGCTTAGGGGACAGGGGAGTCTACGAGCAGTACTTC. It is translated as CASSLGDRGVYEQYF.

This chain uses TRBV7-2 with TRBJ1-1, with 8 bases lining up with TRBD1. Germline V gene lookup returns CDR1 SGHTA and CDR2 FQGNSA. J lost 4 bases, V lost 1 base, and 14 bases had no gene match. The CDR3 runs to 18 residues. The CDR3 region has the DNA TGTGCCAGCAGCTTAGTGCCGGGCTTGCTAACAGGGGGCACTGAAGCTTTCTTT. Translation gives CASSLVPGLLTGGTEAFF.

This chain joins TRBV18 and TRBJ1-2, with D hard to call. This CDR3 is 16 amino acids long. From germline, CDR1 is KGHSH and CDR2 LQKENI. The germline V and J ends were trimmed by 4 bases and 2 bases, with 17 bases remaining between them. The CDR3 reads CASSLQVGLTNYGYTF. CDR3 in DNA: TGTGCCAGCTCACTCCAAGTCGGGCTGACCAACTATGGCTACACCTTC.

The J gene is TRBJ1-2, the V gene TRBV4-3, with 9 nucleotides matching TRBD1. The CDR3 extends over 14 amino acids. Germline V CDR1 and CDR2: LGHNA, YSLEER. With 3 bases clipped from V and 6 bases from J, the junction kept 5 bases outside the gene matches. The CDR3 DNA reads TGCGCCAGCAGCCAGACAGGGACAGGGAATGGCTACACCTTC. Translated: CASSQTGTGNGYTF.

This clonotype was counted many times. The rearrangement joins TRBV11-3 to TRBJ2-7, with 7 bases that match TRBD1. The CDR3 is 14 amino acids. J was trimmed by 2 bases and V by 4 bases; bases with no gene match: 5. The germline CDR1 and CDR2 sequences are SGHNT and YENEEA. In nucleotides, the CDR3 is TGTGCCAGCAGCTCCCGACAGGGAGCCTACGAGCAGTACTTC. Translation gives CASSSRQGAYEQYF.

The V call is TRBV10-3, the J call TRBJ2-5; D ambiguous. The V gene lost 8 bases and the J gene lost 5 bases, with 3 bases spanning the gap. The CDR3 is 9 amino acids. The germline V gene encodes CDR1 ENHRY and CDR2 SYGVKD. Written as DNA, the CDR3 is TGTGCCATCCGGGAGACCCAGTACTTC. Amino acid sequence: CAIRETQYF.

This clonotype was detected many times. The chain combines TRBV10-1 with TRBJ1-1; D unclear. There are 12 residues in the CDR3. V was pared by 2 bases and J by 7 bases, with 8 bases between. Germline values: CDR1 WNHNN, CDR2 SYGVQD (reference sequence). Written as DNA, the CDR3 is TGCGCCAGCAGTGAGGTAGTCGGTGAAGCTTTCTTT. It yields the protein CASSEVVGEAFF.

The chain has TRBV4-3 and TRBJ2-7, with a tentative D call TRBD2 (6 bases). The length of the CDR3 is 13 residues. The germline V and J ends were trimmed by 0 bases and 6 bases, with 9 bases remaining between them. Germline V gene sequence: CDR1 LGHNA, CDR2 YSLEER. CDR3 sequence: CASSQDRLVEQYF. CDR3 bases: TGCGCCAGCAGCCAAGATAGACTAGTCGAGCAGTACTTC.

This clonotype was picked up many times. The J gene is TRBJ2-1, the V gene TRBV9, with D unclear. CDR1 is SGDLS and CDR2 is YYNGEE in the germline V gene. Trimming took 3 bases from V and 7 from J, leaving 17 bases between them. The CDR3 is 15 amino acids. CDR3 sequence reads: CASSARTVALNEQFF. CDR3 coding DNA: TGTGCCAGCAGCGCGCGGACGGTGGCTTTAAATGAGCAGTTCTTC. Looking up the rest from reference TRBV9 and TRBJ2-1 gives the full variable domain: DSGVTQTPKHLITATGQRVTLRCSPRSGDLSVYWYQQSLDQGLQFLIQYYNGEERAKGNILERFSAQQFPDLHSELNLSSLELGDSALYFCASSARTVALNEQFFGPGTRLTVL.

This clonotype was observed a single time. A far bigger clonotype differs at one base, so this is likely a read error. The gene calls are TRBV12-3 or TRBV12-4 and TRBJ2-7; TRBD2 matches at 7 bases. The CDR3 covers 16 residues. The J segment lost 7 bases and the V segment lost 3 bases, leaving 15 bases of the junction unmatched. The CDR3 is CASSFALAETDNEQYF. The CDR3 bases are TGTGCCAGCAGTTTCGCCCTAGCGGAAACAGACAATGAGCAGTACTTC.

This clonotype was found many times. The chain carries TRBV3-1 and TRBJ2-1, with TRBD1 as a possible D gene (6 bases). The CDR3 extends over 15 amino acids. Germline CDR1 reads LGHDT; CDR2 reads YNNKEL (reference sequence). Trimming pared 6 bases from V and 2 bases from J, leaving 14 bases between. The CDR3 bases are TGTGCCAGCAGACGAGGTGGGGGCCCCTACAATGAGCAGTTCTTC. Protein: CASRRGGGPYNEQFF.

The chain carries TRBV6-1 and TRBJ1-6, with D hard to call. Germline CDR1 is MNHNS and CDR2 is SASEGT. The CDR3 runs to 13 residues. Trimming cost V 6 bases and J 8 bases, with 11 bases left between them. Written as DNA, the CDR3 is TGTGCCAGCAGCGCAGAGGAGGATTCACCCCTCCACTTT. Residues: CASSAEEDSPLHF.

This clonotype was observed many times. The rearrangement joins TRBV7-9 to TRBJ1-2; unclear D gene. The V and J ends lost 5 bases and 6 bases respectively, with 13 bases between them. CDR3 length: 13 residues. Germline loops: CDR1 SEHNR, CDR2 FQNEAQ (reference sequence). The CDR3 nucleotides are TGTGCCAGCAGCCACCGTCGGGGAGATGGCTACACCTTC. Its translation: CASSHRRGDGYTF.

The chain uses TRBV6-2 or TRBV6-3 and TRBJ1-1, with TRBD1 as a possible D gene (6 bases). CDR3 length equals 14 residues. V dropped 10 bases and J dropped 5 bases, with 20 bases sitting between them. The germline V gene has CDR1 MNHEY and CDR2 SVGEGT. The CDR3 protein is CAIKPGEGWTEAFF. The CDR3 coding sequence is TGTGCCATCAAACCAGGGGAGGGGTGGACTGAAGCTTTCTTT.